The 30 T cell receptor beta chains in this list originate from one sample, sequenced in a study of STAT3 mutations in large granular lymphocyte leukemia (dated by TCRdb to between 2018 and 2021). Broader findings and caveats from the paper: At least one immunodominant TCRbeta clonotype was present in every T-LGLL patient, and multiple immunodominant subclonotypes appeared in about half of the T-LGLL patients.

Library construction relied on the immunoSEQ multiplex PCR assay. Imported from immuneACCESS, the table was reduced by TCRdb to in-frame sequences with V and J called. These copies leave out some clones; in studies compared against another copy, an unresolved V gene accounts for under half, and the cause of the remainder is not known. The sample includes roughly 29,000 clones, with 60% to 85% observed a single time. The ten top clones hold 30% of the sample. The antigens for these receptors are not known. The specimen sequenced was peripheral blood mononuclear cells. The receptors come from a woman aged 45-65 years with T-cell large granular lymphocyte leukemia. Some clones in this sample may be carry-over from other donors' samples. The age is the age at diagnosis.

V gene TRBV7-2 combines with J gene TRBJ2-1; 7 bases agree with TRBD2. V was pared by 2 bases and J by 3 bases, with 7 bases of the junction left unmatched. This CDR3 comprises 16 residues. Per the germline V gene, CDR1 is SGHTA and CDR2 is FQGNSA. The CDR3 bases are TGTGCCAGCAGCTTATCCAGCGGGGTCTACTACAATGAGCAGTTCTTC. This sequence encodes CASSLSSGVYYNEQFF.

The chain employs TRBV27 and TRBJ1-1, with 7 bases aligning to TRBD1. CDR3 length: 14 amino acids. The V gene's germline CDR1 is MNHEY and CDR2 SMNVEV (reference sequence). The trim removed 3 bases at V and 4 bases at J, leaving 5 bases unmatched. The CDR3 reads CASSFLAGGTEAFF. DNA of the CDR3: TGTGCCAGCAGTTTTCTCGCAGGGGGCACTGAAGCTTTCTTT.

Here the CDR3 reads CASSEVARDTQYF. The CDR3 nucleotides read TGTGCCAGCAGTGAGGTGGCTAGAGATACGCAGTATTTT. The rearrangement joins TRBV2 to TRBJ2-3; D not certain. The germline V gene has CDR1 SNHLY and CDR2 FYNNEI. The CDR3 length is 13 residues. Trimming pared 3 bases from V and 5 bases from J, leaving 9 bases between.

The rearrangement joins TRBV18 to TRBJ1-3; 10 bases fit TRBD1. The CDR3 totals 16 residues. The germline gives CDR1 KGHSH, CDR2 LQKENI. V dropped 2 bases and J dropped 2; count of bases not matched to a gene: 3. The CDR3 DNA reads TGTGCCAGCTCACCAGAGGGGACAGGGGCTGGAAACACCATATATTTT. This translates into CASSPEGTGAGNTIYF. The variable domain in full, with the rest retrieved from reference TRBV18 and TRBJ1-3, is NAGVMQNPRHLVRRRGQEARLRCSPMKGHSHVYWYRQLPEEGLKFMVYLQKENIIDESGMPKERFSAEFPKEGPSILRIQQVVRGDSAAYFCASSPEGTGAGNTIYFGEGSWLTVV.

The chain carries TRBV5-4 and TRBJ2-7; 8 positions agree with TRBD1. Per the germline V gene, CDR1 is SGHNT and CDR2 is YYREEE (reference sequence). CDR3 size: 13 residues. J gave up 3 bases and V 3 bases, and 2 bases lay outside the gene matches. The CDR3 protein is CASSSGQVYEQYF. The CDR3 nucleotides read TGTGCCAGCAGCTCGGGACAGGTCTACGAGCAGTACTTC.

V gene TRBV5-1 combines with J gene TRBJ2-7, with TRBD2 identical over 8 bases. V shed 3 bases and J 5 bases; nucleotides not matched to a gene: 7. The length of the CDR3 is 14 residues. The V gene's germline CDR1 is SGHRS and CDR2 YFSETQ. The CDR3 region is CASSSQGAGDEQYF. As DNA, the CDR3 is TGCGCCAGCAGCTCTCAAGGAGCGGGAGACGAGCAGTACTTC.

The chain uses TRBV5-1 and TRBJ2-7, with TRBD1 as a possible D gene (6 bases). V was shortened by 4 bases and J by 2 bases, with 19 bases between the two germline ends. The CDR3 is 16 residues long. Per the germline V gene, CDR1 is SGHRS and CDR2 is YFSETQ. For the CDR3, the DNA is TGCGCCAGCAGCCAGGGTCACCGGGACACGGCCTACGAGCAGTACTTC. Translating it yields CASSQGHRDTAYEQYF.

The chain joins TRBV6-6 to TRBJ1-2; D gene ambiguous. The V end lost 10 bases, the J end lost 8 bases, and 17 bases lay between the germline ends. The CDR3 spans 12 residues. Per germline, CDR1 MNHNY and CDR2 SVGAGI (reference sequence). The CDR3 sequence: CATDEPPRGYTF. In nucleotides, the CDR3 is TGTGCCACCGACGAGCCACCTAGAGGCTACACCTTC.

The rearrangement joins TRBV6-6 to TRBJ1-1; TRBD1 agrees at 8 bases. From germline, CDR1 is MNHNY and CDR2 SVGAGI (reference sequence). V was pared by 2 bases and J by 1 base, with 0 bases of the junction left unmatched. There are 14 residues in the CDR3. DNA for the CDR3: TGTGCCAGCAGTTACGGACAGGGGAACACTGAAGCTTTCTTT. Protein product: CASSYGQGNTEAFF.

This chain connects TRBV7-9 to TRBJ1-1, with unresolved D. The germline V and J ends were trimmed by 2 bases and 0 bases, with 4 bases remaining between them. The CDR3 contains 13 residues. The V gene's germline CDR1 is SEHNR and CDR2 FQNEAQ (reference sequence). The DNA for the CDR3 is TGTGCCAGCAGCTTACCCCTGAACACTGAAGCTTTCTTT. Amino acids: CASSLPLNTEAFF.

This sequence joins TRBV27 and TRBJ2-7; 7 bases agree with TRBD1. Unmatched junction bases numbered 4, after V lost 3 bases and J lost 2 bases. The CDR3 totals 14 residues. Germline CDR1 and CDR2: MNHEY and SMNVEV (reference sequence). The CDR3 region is CASSFRGLAYEQYF. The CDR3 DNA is TGTGCCAGCAGTTTTAGGGGGCTGGCCTACGAGCAGTACTTC.

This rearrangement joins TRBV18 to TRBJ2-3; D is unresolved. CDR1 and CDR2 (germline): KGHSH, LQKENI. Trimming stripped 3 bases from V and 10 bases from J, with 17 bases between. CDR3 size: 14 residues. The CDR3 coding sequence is TGTGCCAGCTCACCCGACCGGCCCGGCGTGCCGCAGTATTTT. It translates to CASSPDRPGVPQYF.

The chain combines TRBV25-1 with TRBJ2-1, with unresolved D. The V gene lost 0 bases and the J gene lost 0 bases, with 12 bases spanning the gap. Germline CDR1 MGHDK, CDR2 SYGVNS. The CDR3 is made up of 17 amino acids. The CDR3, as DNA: TGTGCCAGCAGTGAATACAGTCCTGAGAGCTCCTACAATGAGCAGTTCTTC. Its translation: CASSEYSPESSYNEQFF.

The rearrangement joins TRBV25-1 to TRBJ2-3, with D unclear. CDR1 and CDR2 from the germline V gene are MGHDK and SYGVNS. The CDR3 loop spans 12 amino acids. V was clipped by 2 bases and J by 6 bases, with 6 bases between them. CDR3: CASSEVGDTQYF. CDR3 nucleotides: TGTGCCAGCAGTGAAGTGGGGGATACGCAGTATTTT.

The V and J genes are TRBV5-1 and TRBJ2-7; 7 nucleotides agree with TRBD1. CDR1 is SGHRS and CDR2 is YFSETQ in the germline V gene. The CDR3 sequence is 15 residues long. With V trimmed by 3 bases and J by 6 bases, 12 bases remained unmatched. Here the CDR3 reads CASSSHQTGILEQYF. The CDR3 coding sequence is TGCGCCAGCAGCTCACATCAGACAGGGATTCTCGAGCAGTACTTC.

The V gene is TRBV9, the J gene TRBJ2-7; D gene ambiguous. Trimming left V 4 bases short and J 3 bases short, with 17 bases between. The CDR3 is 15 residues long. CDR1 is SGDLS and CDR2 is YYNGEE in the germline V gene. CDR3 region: CASSPNPSPLYEQYF. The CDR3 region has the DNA TGTGCCAGCAGCCCTAATCCTTCCCCTCTCTACGAGCAGTACTTC.

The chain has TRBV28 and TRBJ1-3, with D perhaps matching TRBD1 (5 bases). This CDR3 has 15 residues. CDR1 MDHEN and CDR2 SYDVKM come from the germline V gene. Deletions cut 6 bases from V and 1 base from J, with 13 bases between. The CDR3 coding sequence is TGTGCCAGCAGCACCGGGGGGATTTCTGGAAACACCATATATTTT. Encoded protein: CASSTGGISGNTIYF.

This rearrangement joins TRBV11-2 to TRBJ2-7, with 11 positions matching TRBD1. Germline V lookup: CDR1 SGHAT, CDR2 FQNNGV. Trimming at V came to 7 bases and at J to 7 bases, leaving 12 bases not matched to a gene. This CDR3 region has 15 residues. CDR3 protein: CASIDSGTGGDEQYF. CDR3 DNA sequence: TGTGCCAGCATCGATAGCGGGACAGGGGGAGATGAGCAGTACTTC.

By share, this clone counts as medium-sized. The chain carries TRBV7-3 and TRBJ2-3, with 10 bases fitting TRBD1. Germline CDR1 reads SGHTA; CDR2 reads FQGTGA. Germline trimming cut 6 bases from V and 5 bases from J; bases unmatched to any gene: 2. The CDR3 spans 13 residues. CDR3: CASSDRGLDTQYF. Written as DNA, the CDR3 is TGTGCCAGCAGTGACAGGGGGCTAGATACGCAGTATTTT.

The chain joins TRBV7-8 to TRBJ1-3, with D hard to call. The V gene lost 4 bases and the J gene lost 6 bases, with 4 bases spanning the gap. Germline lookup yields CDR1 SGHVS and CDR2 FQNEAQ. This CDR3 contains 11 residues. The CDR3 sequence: CASSSQNTIYF. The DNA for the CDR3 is TGTGCCAGCAGCTCGCAAAACACCATATATTTT.

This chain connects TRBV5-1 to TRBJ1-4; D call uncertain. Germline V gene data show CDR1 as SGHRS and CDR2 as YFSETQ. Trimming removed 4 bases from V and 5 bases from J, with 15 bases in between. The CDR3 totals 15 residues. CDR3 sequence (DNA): TGCGCCAGCAGCCCGACCGGGAGCTCAAATGAAAAACTGTTTTTT. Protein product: CASSPTGSSNEKLFF.

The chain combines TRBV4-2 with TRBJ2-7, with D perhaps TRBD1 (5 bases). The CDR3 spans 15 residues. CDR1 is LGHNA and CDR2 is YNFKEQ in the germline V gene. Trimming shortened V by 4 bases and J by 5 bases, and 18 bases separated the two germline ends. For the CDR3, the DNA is TGTGCCAGCAGCCTCCGAAGGGGAACTGAGGACGAGCAGTACTTC. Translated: CASSLRRGTEDEQYF.

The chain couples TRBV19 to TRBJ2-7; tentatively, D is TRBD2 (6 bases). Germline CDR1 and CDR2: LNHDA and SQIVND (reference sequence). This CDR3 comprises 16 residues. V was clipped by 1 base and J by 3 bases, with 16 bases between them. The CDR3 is CASSIVGGTAYYEQYF. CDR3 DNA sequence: TGTGCCAGTAGTATAGTGGGCGGGACCGCCTACTACGAGCAGTACTTC. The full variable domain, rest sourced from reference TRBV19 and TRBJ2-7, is DGGITQSPKYLFRKEGQNVTLSCEQNLNHDAMYWYRQDPGQGLRLIYYSQIVNDFQKGDIAEGYSVSREKKESFPLTVTSAQKNPTAFYLCASSIVGGTAYYEQYFGPGTRLTVT.

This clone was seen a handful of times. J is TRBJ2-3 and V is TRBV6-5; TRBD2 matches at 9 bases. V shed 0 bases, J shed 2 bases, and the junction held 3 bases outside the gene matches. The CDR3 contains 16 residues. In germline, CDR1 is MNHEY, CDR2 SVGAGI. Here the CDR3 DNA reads TGTGCCAGCAGTTACTCGAGCGGGAGGAACACAGATACGCAGTATTTT. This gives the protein CASSYSSGRNTDTQYF.

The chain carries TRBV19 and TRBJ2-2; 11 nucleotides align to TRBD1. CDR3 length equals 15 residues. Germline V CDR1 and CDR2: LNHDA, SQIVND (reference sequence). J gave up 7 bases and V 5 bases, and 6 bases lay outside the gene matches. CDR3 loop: CASSVDRGRVGELFF. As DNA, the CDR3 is TGTGCCAGTAGTGTGGACAGGGGGCGCGTCGGGGAGCTGTTTTTT.

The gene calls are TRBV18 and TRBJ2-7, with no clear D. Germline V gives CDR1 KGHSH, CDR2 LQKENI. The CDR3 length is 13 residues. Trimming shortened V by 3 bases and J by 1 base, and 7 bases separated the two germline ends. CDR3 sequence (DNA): TGTGCCAGCTCACCTGCTAGGTCCTACGAGCAGTACTTC. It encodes CASSPARSYEQYF. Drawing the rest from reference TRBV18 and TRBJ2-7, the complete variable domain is NAGVMQNPRHLVRRRGQEARLRCSPMKGHSHVYWYRQLPEEGLKFMVYLQKENIIDESGMPKERFSAEFPKEGPSILRIQQVVRGDSAAYFCASSPARSYEQYFGPGTRLTVT.

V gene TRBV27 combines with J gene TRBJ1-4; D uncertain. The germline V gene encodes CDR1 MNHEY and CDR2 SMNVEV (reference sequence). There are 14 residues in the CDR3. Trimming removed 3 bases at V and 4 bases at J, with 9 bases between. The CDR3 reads CASSFGRGNEKLFF. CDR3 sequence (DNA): TGTGCCAGCAGTTTCGGACGGGGTAATGAAAAACTGTTTTTT.

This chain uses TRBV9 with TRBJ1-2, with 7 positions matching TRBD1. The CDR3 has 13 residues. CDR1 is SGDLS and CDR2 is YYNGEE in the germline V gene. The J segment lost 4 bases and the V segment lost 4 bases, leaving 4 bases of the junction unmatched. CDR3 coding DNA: TGTGCCAGCAGCCCCAGGGGGGCCTATGGCTACACCTTC. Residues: CASSPRGAYGYTF.

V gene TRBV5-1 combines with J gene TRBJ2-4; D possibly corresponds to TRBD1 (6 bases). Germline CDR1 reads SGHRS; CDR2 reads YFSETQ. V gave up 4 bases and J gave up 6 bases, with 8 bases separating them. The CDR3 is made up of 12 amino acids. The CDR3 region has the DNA TGCGCCAGCAGCCCACAGGGAAACATTCAGTACTTC. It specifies CASSPQGNIQYF. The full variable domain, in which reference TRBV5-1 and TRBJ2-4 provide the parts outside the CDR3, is KAGVTQTPRYLIKTRGQQVTLSCSPISGHRSVSWYQQTPGQGLQFLFEYFSETQRNKGNFPGRFSGRQFSNSRSEMNVSTLELGDSALYLCASSPQGNIQYFGAGTRLSVL.

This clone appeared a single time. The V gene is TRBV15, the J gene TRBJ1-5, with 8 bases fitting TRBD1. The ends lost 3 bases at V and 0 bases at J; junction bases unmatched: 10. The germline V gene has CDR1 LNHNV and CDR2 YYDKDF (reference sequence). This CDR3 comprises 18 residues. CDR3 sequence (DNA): TGTGCCACCAGCAGGGGGACAGGAGGCCGTTATAGCAATCAGCCCCAGCATTTT. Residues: CATSRGTGGRYSNQPQHF.